This T cell receptor beta chain was recovered during a study of PD-1 blockade in classical Hodgkin lymphoma. The time point denotes: cycle 4 day 1 (C4D1), after five to seven weeks of nivolumab. Each patient relapsed following autologous stem cell transplantation, and prior brentuximab vedotin exposure differed. Patients showed best responses of complete response, partial response or progressive disease. A note on this clone: Antigen specificity is unknown.

Assay used: immunoSEQ multiplex PCR; TCRdb lists only in-frame clones, some missing. The sample holds roughly 20,000 clones; about 80% are singletons and the top ten take approximately 40%. Findings and limits, study-wide: By C4D1, CD4+ diversity increased significantly, especially in complete responders. Newly diagnosed patients had baseline TCR diversity that was reportedly lower than that of healthy donors.

The CDR3 totals 16 residues. Looked up from germline, CDR1 is LNHDA and CDR2 is SQIVND (reference sequence). V shed 5 bases and J shed 2 bases, with 17 bases lying between them. The origin of this receptor is a human donor with classical Hodgkin lymphoma. This rearrangement joins TRBV19 to TRBJ2-3, with D possibly TRBD2 on 7 matching bases. This sample comprised peripheral blood mononuclear cells (PBMCs), obtained before the fourth cycle of nivolumab. The CDR3 sequence is CASSPHRGANTDTQYF. CDR3 DNA sequence: TGTGCCAGTAGTCCGCATCGGGGGGCAAACACAGATACGCAGTATTTT.